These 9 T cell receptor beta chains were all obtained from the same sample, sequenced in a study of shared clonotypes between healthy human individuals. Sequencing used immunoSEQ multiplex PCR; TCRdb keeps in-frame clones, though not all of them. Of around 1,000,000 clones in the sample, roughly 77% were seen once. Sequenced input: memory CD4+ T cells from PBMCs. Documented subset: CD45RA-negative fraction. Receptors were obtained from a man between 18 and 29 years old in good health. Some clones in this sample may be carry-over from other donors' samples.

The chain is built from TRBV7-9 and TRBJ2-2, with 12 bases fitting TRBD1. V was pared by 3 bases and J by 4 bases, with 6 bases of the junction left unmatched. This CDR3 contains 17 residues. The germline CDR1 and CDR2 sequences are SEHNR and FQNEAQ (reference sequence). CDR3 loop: CASSFGGQGARTGELFF. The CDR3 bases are TGTGCCAGCAGCTTCGGGGGACAGGGGGCGCGCACCGGGGAGCTGTTTTTT.

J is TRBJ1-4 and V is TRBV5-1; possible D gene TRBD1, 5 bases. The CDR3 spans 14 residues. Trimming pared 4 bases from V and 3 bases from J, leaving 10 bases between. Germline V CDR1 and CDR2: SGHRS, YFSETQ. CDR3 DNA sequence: TGCGCCAGCAGCGGTGGGGACCCTAATGAAAAACTGTTTTTT. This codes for CASSGGDPNEKLFF.

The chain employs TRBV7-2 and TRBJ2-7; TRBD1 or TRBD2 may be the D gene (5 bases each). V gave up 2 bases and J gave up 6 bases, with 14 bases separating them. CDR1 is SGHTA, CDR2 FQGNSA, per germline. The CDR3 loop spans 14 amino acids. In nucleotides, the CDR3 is TGTGCCAGCAGCTTACAGGGACGGTTGAGCGAGCAGTACTTC. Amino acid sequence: CASSLQGRLSEQYF.

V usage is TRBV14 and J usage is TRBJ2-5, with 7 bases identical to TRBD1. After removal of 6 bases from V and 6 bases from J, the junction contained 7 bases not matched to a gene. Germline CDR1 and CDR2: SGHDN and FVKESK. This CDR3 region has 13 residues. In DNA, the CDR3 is TGTGCCAGCAGTCTCGACAGGGCGAAGACCCAGTACTTC. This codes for CASSLDRAKTQYF.

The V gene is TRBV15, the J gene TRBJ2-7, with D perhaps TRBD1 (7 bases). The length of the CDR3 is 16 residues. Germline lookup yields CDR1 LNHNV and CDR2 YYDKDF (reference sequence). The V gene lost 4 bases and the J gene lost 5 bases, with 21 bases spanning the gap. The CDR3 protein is CATSTRGGTARHEQYF. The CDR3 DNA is TGTGCCACCAGCACTAGAGGGGGGACAGCTCGGCACGAGCAGTACTTC. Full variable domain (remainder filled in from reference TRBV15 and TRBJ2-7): DAMVIQNPRYQVTQFGKPVTLSCSQTLNHNVMYWYQQKSSQAPKLLFHYYDKDFNNEADTPDNFQSRRPNTSFCFLDIRSPGLGDTAMYLCATSTRGGTARHEQYFGPGTRLTVT.

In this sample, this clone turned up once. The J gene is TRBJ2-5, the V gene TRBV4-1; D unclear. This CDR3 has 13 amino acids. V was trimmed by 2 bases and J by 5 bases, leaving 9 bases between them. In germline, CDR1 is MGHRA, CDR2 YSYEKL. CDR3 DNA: TGCGCCAGCAGCCAACCCAAAGGGGAGACCCAGTACTTC. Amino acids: CASSQPKGETQYF.

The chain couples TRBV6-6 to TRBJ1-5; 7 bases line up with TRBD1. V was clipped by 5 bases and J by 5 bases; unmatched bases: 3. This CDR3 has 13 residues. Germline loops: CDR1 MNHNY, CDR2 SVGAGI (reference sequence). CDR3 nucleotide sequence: TGTGCCAGCAGTATACAGGGGTATCAGCCCCAGCATTTT. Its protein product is CASSIQGYQPQHF.

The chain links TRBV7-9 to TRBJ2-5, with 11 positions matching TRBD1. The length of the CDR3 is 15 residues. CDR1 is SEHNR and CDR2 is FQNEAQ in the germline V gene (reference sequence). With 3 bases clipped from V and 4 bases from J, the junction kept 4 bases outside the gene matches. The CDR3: CASSFSDRGPETQYF. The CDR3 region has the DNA TGTGCCAGCAGCTTCTCGGACAGGGGGCCAGAGACCCAGTACTTC.

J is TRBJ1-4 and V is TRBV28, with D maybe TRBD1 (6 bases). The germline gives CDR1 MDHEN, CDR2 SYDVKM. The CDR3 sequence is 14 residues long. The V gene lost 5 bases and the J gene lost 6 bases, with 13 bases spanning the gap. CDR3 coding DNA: TGTGCCAGCAGTCGCACAGGGTATGATGAAAAACTGTTTTTT. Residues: CASSRTGYDEKLFF.